What follows describes a single T cell receptor (beta chain). CDR3 length equals 17 residues. V was cut by 0 bases and J by 4 bases, with 17 bases left in between. CDR1 is SGHRS, CDR2 YFSETQ, per germline. The data are from a study of blood T cell repertoires in COVID-19. Across the study: From the United States, Italy and Spain came samples of acute and convalescent COVID-19. Nucleic acid was either cDNA or gDNA, and it came from T cells, B-cell-depleted T cells, or PBMCs.

Assay: immunoSEQ multiplex PCR; the TCRdb copy retains only in-frame clones and omits some. The table records 120,000 or so clones, about 83% of them present only once. Sample: peripheral blood. V and J are TRBV5-1 and TRBJ2-1, with D maybe TRBD2 (7 bases). The sequence came from a woman aged 50 to 65 with acute or convalescent COVID-19. The CDR3 here is CASSLASGGLSYNEQFF. In nucleotides, the CDR3 is TGCGCCAGCAGCTTGGCGTCGGGGGGCCTCTCTTACAATGAGCAGTTCTTC.